This T cell receptor (beta chain) was identified during a study of immune heterogeneity within non-small cell lung tumors. Looking at the study overall: Histology included a few squamous cell carcinomas, over 9 non-squamous carcinomas and 1 unspecified tumor.

Per sample, about 600 ng of bulk tumor genomic DNA was the template used. Primary tumors were biopsied several times each, far apart, intraoperatively. Curative surgery was undertaken by patients, who had untreated, newly diagnosed non-small cell lung cancer. Surgery with curative intent was being performed on the donors, who were newly diagnosed non-small cell lung cancer patients. With 32 V and 13 J primers, multiplex PCR amplified the TCR beta CDR3. A single record per CDR3 protein comes from TCRdb applying MiXCR to the multiplex PCR reads. Of about 4,500 distinct CDR3 sequences listed, roughly 24% are singletons. Germline CDR1 and CDR2: SGHKS and YYEKEE (reference sequence). The CDR3 is 13 residues long. V lost 1 base and J 6 bases, leaving 7 bases between the germline ends.

The sequenced material came from lung tumor tissue. The TCR was taken from a man aged 60-69 years with non-small cell lung cancer. The V call is TRBV5-5, the J call TRBJ1-4; D uncertain. The CDR3 is CASSLRGDEKLFF. For the CDR3, the DNA is TGTGCCAGCAGCTTGCGCGGTGATGAAAAACTGTTTTTT.